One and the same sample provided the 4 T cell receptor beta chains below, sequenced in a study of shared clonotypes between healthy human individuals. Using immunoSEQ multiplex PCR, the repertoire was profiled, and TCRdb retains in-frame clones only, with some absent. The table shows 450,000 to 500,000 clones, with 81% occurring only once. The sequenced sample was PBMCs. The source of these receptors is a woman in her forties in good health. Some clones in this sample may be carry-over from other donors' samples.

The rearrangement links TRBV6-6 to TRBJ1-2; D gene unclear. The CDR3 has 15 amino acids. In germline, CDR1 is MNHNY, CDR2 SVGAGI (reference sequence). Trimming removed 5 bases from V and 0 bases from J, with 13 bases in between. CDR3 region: CASSGVPEANYGYTF. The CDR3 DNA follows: TGTGCCAGCAGTGGGGTCCCGGAAGCTAACTATGGCTACACCTTC.

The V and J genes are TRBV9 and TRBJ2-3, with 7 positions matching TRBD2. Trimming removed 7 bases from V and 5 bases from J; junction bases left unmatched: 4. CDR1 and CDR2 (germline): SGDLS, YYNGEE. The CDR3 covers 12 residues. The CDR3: CASGRAGDTQYF. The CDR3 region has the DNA TGTGCCAGCGGGAGGGCGGGAGATACGCAGTATTTT.

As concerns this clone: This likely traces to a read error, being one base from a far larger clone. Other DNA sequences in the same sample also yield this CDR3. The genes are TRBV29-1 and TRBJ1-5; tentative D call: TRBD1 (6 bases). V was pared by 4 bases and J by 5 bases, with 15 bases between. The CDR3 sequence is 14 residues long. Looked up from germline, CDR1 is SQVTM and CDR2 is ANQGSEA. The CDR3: CSVGGQGDHQPQHF. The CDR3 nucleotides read TGCAGCGTTGGGGGGCAGGGTGATCATCAGCCCCAGCATTTT.

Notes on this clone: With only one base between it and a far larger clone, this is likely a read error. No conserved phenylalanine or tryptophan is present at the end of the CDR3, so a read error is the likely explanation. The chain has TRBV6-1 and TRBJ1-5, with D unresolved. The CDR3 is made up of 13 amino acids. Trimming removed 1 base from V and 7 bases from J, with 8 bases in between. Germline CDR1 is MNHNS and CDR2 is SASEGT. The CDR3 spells CASSEGGRQPQHI. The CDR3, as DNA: TGTGCCAGCAGTGAAGGTGGGCGACAGCCCCAGCATATT.